A selection of T cell receptor beta chains follows, all from one sample in a study of cytomegalovirus exposure and HLA in healthy donors. Clones were read by immunoSEQ multiplex PCR, and TCRdb kept only the in-frame ones, dropping some. The sample yields about 160,000 clones, around 78% seen once. The sequenced sample was PBMCs. The receptor source for this set is a man aged 35-49 years in good health and CMV-seronegative. Each CDR3 is given with its conserved first and last residue. Each record gives: D gene, J gene, V gene, clone size, CDR3 protein, CDR3 DNA. The D gene is left open where the match is weak. Clone size is shown for a subset of rows, as once, few, many or a class of expanded clone.

D: NA; J: TRBJ1-1; V: TRBV2; size: NA; CDR3: CASRFTGTRNTEAFF; DNA: TGTGCCAGCAGGTTTACCGGGACACGGAATACTGAAGCTTTCTTT
D: NA; J: TRBJ2-3; V: TRBV7-9; size: NA; CDR3: CSSSLGVLESTDTQYF; DNA: TGTTCCAGCAGCTTAGGAGTGTTGGAGAGCACAGATACGCAGTATTTT
D: TRBD2; J: TRBJ2-3; V: TRBV6-1; size: once; CDR3: CASSEAGVLAGSTDTQYF; DNA: TGTGCCAGCAGTGAAGCTGGGGTACTAGCGGGAAGCACAGATACGCAGTATTTT
D: NA; J: TRBJ1-2; V: TRBV5-1; size: NA; CDR3: CASSPSPPGRYGYTF; DNA: TGCGCCAGCAGCCCCTCACCTCCGGGTCGCTATGGCTACACCTTC
D: TRBD1; J: TRBJ1-2; V: TRBV25-1; size: NA; CDR3: CASSEPQGQGYGYTF; DNA: TGTGCCAGCAGTGAACCACAGGGGCAGGGCTATGGCTACACCTTC
D: NA; J: TRBJ2-7; V: TRBV27; size: NA; CDR3: CASSGPGEQYF; DNA: TGTGCCAGCAGTGGGCCTGGGGAGCAGTACTTC
D: NA; J: TRBJ2-7; V: TRBV19; size: NA; CDR3: CASSNGKLSVYEQYF; DNA: TGTGCCAGTAGTAACGGGAAACTAAGCGTCTACGAGCAGTACTTC
D: TRBD1; J: TRBJ1-3; V: TRBV6-5; size: NA; CDR3: CASGTAGNTIYF; DNA: TGTGCCAGTGGGACAGCTGGAAACACCATATATTTT
D: TRBD1; J: TRBJ1-2; V: TRBV29-1; size: once; CDR3: CSAQPGQGLPDGYTF; DNA: TGCAGCGCTCAACCGGGACAGGGGCTCCCAGATGGCTACACCTTC
D: NA; J: TRBJ1-1; V: TRBV29-1; size: NA; CDR3: CSARLLIMNTEAFF; DNA: TGCAGCGCGAGGCTATTGATCATGAACACTGAAGCTTTCTTT
D: TRBD2; J: TRBJ2-7; V: TRBV7-2; size: NA; CDR3: CASSNERAGIYEQYF; DNA: TGTGCCAGCAGCAACGAACGAGCGGGAATCTACGAGCAGTACTTC
D: NA; J: TRBJ1-5; V: TRBV5-8; size: once; CDR3: CASSSLDQPQHF; DNA: TGTGCCAGCAGCTCCCTCGATCAGCCCCAGCATTTT
D: NA; J: TRBJ1-3; V: TRBV7-6; size: NA; CDR3: CASSLDLRSGNTIYF; DNA: TGTGCCAGCAGCTTAGATTTGCGATCCGGAAACACCATATATTTT
D: NA; J: TRBJ2-7; V: TRBV28; size: NA; CDR3: CASSISVYEQYF; DNA: TGTGCCAGCAGTATCAGTGTTTACGAGCAGTACTTC
D: TRBD2; J: TRBJ2-1; V: TRBV15; size: NA; CDR3: CATSWTSGYNEQFF; DNA: TGTGCCACCAGCTGGACTAGCGGCTACAATGAGCAGTTCTTC
D: NA; J: TRBJ2-4; V: TRBV7-8; size: NA; CDR3: CASSALGAPSPGGSQYF; DNA: TGTGCCAGCTCAGCCCTGGGCGCCCCAAGCCCCGGAGGCAGTCAGTACTTC
D: TRBD2; J: TRBJ2-1; V: TRBV7-9; size: NA; CDR3: CASSPGLWGEQFF; DNA: TGTGCCAGCAGCCCGGGACTATGGGGTGAGCAGTTCTTC
D: NA; J: TRBJ2-5; V: TRBV15; size: NA; CDR3: CATSSRQVQETQYF; DNA: TGTGCCACCAGCAGCCGACAGGTTCAAGAGACCCAGTACTTC
D: NA; J: TRBJ1-1; V: TRBV5-1; size: NA; CDR3: CASSLGAVRSNTEAFF; DNA: TGCGCCAGCAGCTTAGGGGCGGTCCGTTCAAACACTGAAGCTTTCTTT
D: NA; J: TRBJ1-5; V: TRBV27; size: NA; CDR3: CASSPKGQGYPWGNQPQHF; DNA: TGTGCCAGCAGTCCAAAAGGCCAGGGTTACCCGTGGGGCAATCAGCCCCAGCATTTT
D: TRBD1; J: TRBJ1-2; V: TRBV13; size: NA; CDR3: CASSFHGQGLNYGYTF; DNA: TGTGCCAGCAGCTTTCACGGACAGGGCTTAAACTATGGCTACACCTTC
D: NA; J: TRBJ1-1; V: TRBV27; size: NA; CDR3: CASSLFRATEAFF; DNA: TGTGCCAGCAGTTTATTCAGGGCCACCGAAGCTTTCTTT
D: NA; J: TRBJ1-1; V: TRBV29-1; size: few; CDR3: CSVEVGVEAFF; DNA: TGCAGCGTTGAAGTAGGGGTGGAGGCTTTCTTT
D: NA; J: TRBJ1-4; V: TRBV6-1; size: NA; CDR3: CASSDDGRAATNEKLFF; DNA: TGTGCCAGCAGTGATGACGGGAGAGCGGCAACTAATGAAAAACTGTTTTTT
D: NA; J: TRBJ2-2; V: TRBV5-1; size: NA; CDR3: CASSLESVLYTGELFF; DNA: TGCGCCAGCAGCTTGGAGAGCGTCTTATACACCGGGGAGCTGTTTTTT
D: NA; J: TRBJ2-2; V: TRBV27; size: NA; CDR3: CASSYYRDTGELFF; DNA: TGTGCCAGCAGTTACTACAGGGATACCGGGGAGCTGTTTTTT
D: TRBD1; J: TRBJ1-1; V: TRBV5-1; size: NA; CDR3: CASSFQGARTEAFF; DNA: TGCGCCAGCAGCTTTCAGGGGGCAAGGACTGAAGCTTTCTTT
D: TRBD2; J: TRBJ2-7; V: TRBV25-1; size: NA; CDR3: CASSVGGAYEQYF; DNA: TGTGCCAGCTCCGTCGGGGGGGCCTACGAGCAGTACTTC
D: TRBD1; J: TRBJ2-2; V: TRBV25-1; size: NA; CDR3: CASSARQGGGELFF; DNA: TGTGCCAGCAGTGCCCGACAGGGCGGCGGGGAGCTGTTTTTT
D: TRBD2; J: TRBJ2-3; V: TRBV9; size: NA; CDR3: CASSGHSGRTDTQYF; DNA: TGTGCCAGCAGCGGCCATAGCGGGAGGACAGATACGCAGTATTTT
D: NA; J: TRBJ1-5; V: TRBV7-4; size: NA; CDR3: CASSLASCGSNQPQHF; DNA: TGTGCCAGCAGCTTAGCCAGCTGCGGAAGCAATCAGCCCCAGCATTTT
D: TRBD1; J: TRBJ2-7; V: TRBV27; size: NA; CDR3: CASAGTDNYEQYF; DNA: TGTGCCAGCGCCGGGACAGATAACTACGAGCAGTACTTC
D: NA; J: TRBJ2-3; V: TRBV7-3; size: NA; CDR3: CASSLLAPSWGDTQYF; DNA: TGTGCCAGCAGCTTACTAGCGCCAAGCTGGGGAGATACGCAGTATTTT